The T cell receptor beta chain described here comes from a study of brain T cells in children with intractable seizures. The study, taken as a whole, reports: Pre- and post-surgery blood differed in depth, so pre-surgery absences may be undersampling.

Indicated time point: blood from clinic visit 5 months post-surgery; TSC patient then seizure free. At least one anti-epileptic drug was given before surgery. Sequencing used immunoSEQ multiplex PCR; TCRdb keeps in-frame clones, though not all of them. The table has about 340,000 clones, 93% seen once. Comment on this clone: Antigen unknown.

Sequenced here: peripheral blood, sampled more than 4 months after surgery. The source is a boy younger than two with tuberous sclerosis and intractable seizures.

This CDR3 is CASRGDRRGHTF. In DNA, the CDR3 is TGTGCCAGCCGAGGGGACCGCCGAGGTCACACCTTC. This chain connects TRBV18 to TRBJ1-2; D might be TRBD1 (5 bases). Trimming removed 8 bases from V and 12 bases from J, with 19 bases in between. Germline CDR1 is KGHSH and CDR2 is LQKENI. The length of the CDR3 is 12 residues.